Below, 31 T cell receptor beta chains from the same sample are listed, as sequenced in a study of vaccination and CD4 T cells after COVID-19. TCRdb passed the PCR reads through MiXCR, listing each CDR3 protein once. The repertoire holds about 21,000 distinct CDR3 sequences, with around three fifths as singletons. The sample consisted of CD4+ T cells from blood, taken before SARS-CoV-2 vaccination. The source of these receptors is a human donor who had recovered from COVID-19.

This chain links TRBV28 with TRBJ1-1; 8 bases match TRBD1. Germline CDR1 is MDHEN and CDR2 is SYDVKM. The ends lost 7 bases at V and 3 bases at J; junction bases unmatched: 7. The CDR3 has 14 amino acids. The CDR3 spells CASTTDREDTEAFF. The CDR3 DNA is TGTGCCAGCACCACGGACAGGGAGGACACTGAAGCTTTCTTT.

A note on this clonotype: A much larger clone differs from this one at a single base, so this may be a read error. The chain uses TRBV6-1 and TRBJ1-6, with 11 nucleotides matching TRBD1. The CDR3 sequence is 17 residues long. Trimming at V came to 5 bases and at J to 8 bases, leaving 11 bases not matched to a gene. Germline assignment: CDR1 MNHNS and CDR2 SASEGT. CDR3 bases: TGTGCCAGCAGTAGCCCCCTCGGACAGGGGGCTTATTCACCCCTCCACTTT. Protein product: CASSSPLGQGAYSPLHF.

The chain carries TRBV29-1 and TRBJ2-5, with D possibly called TRBD1 or TRBD2 (7 bases each). Deletions cut 7 bases from V and 4 bases from J, with 13 bases between. Germline CDR1 is SQVTM and CDR2 is ANQGSEA. This CDR3 has 12 amino acids. In DNA, the CDR3 is TGCAGCGGAACAGGGGAGGGAGAGACCCAGTACTTC. Its translation: CSGTGEGETQYF.

V usage is TRBV20-1 and J usage is TRBJ2-7; maybe TRBD2 (6 bases). V lost 2 bases, J lost 2 bases, and 16 bases lay in between. The CDR3 contains 15 residues. Looked up from germline, CDR1 is DFQATT and CDR2 is SNEGSKA (reference sequence). CDR3 sequence: CSARFSGRPPYEQYF. The DNA for the CDR3 is TGCAGTGCTAGATTCTCCGGGAGACCGCCCTACGAGCAGTACTTC.

The chain employs TRBV14 and TRBJ1-5; D might be TRBD1 (5 bases). This CDR3 has 18 amino acids. Germline-derived CDR1 and CDR2 are SGHDN and FVKESK. Trimming shortened V by 7 bases and J by 3 bases, and 25 bases separated the two germline ends. The CDR3 nucleotides read TGTGCCAGCACCCCAATCCGACCGGGACCGATTCCCAATCAGCCCCAGCATTTT. Amino acid sequence: CASTPIRPGPIPNQPQHF.

The CDR3 here is CASSYRTGGTSGSYNEQFF. The CDR3 DNA follows: TGTGCCAGCAGTTACAGGACAGGGGGGACTAGCGGGAGCTACAATGAGCAGTTCTTC. This rearrangement joins TRBV6-5 to TRBJ2-1, with 14 bases aligning to TRBD2. CDR1 is MNHEY, CDR2 SVGAGI, per germline. The CDR3 is made up of 19 amino acids. J gave up 3 bases and V 2 bases, and 9 bases lay outside the gene matches.

V gene TRBV7-9 combines with J gene TRBJ2-1; 10 positions agree with TRBD2. CDR3 length: 17 residues. Germline values: CDR1 SEHNR, CDR2 FQNEAQ (reference sequence). V was clipped by 5 bases and J by 5 bases; unmatched bases: 12. CDR3: CASSDSLLAGDDNEQFF. The CDR3 DNA follows: TGTGCCAGCAGCGACTCTCTCCTAGCGGGAGACGACAATGAGCAGTTCTTC.

This clonotype was seen just once. This rearrangement joins TRBV10-3 to TRBJ2-5, with TRBD2 as a possible D gene (5 bases). The V end lost 0 bases, the J end lost 5 bases, and 10 bases lay between the germline ends. Looked up from germline, CDR1 is ENHRY and CDR2 is SYGVKD. This CDR3 spans 14 amino acids. The CDR3 DNA is TGTGCCATCAGTGAGTCGAACGGGGTTGAGACCCAGTACTTC. It encodes CAISESNGVETQYF.

This clonotype appeared a single time. The chain recombines TRBV20-1 with TRBJ2-3; no reliable D call. Germline V lookup: CDR1 DFQATT, CDR2 SNEGSKA (reference sequence). V lost 8 bases and J 4 bases, leaving 22 bases between the germline ends. The CDR3 consists of 15 residues. CDR3 sequence reads: CSTENNRARADTQYF. CDR3 DNA: TGCAGTACGGAAAACAACAGAGCTCGGGCAGATACGCAGTATTTT.

The count of this clonotype is one. The chain is built from TRBV28 and TRBJ2-5; TRBD2 agrees at 8 bases. V lost 6 bases, J lost 5 bases, and 14 bases stayed unmatched. CDR3 length equals 16 residues. From germline, CDR1 is MDHEN and CDR2 SYDVKM. The CDR3 loop is CASRFGIAGTRETQYF. CDR3 bases: TGTGCCAGCAGGTTCGGAATAGCGGGAACTAGGGAGACCCAGTACTTC.

The V call is TRBV28, the J call TRBJ2-7; TRBD2 matches at 7 bases. CDR3 length: 16 residues. V gave up 4 bases and J gave up 6 bases; unmatched junction bases: 15. CDR1 and CDR2 from the germline V gene are MDHEN and SYDVKM. The DNA for the CDR3 is TGTGCCAGCAGTTCCCTCGGAGGGAGGGGAGAGGGCGAGCAGTACTTC. Its translation: CASSSLGGRGEGEQYF.

V usage is TRBV21-1 and J usage is TRBJ2-5; whether TRBD2, the table's D call, matches the DNA was not checked. TRBV21-1 corresponds to a pseudogene. This CDR3 is 14 amino acids long. The CDR3 nucleotides are TGTGCCAGCACCCTTGGGACTCGCCAAGAGACCCAGTACTTC. Amino acid sequence: CASTLGTRQETQYF.

This chain links TRBV10-3 with TRBJ2-5; tentative D call: TRBD2 (7 bases). In germline, CDR1 is ENHRY, CDR2 SYGVKD. Trimming shortened V by 7 bases and J by 2 bases, and 14 bases separated the two germline ends. This CDR3 region has 14 residues. CDR3: CAIKEGGSQETQYF. CDR3 in DNA: TGTGCCATCAAGGAGGGGGGGAGTCAAGAGACCCAGTACTTC.

The chain is built from TRBV27 and TRBJ1-6, with D possibly being TRBD1 (5 bases). Per germline, CDR1 MNHEY and CDR2 SMNVEV (reference sequence). V was clipped by 6 bases and J by 8 bases, with 23 bases between them. The CDR3 contains 17 residues. CDR3 loop: CASRNLEGTRRHSPLHF. DNA of the CDR3: TGTGCCAGCAGAAACCTAGAAGGGACGAGGAGACATTCACCCCTCCACTTT.

This sequence joins TRBV20-1 and TRBJ2-5; D gene ambiguous. Germline CDR1 DFQATT, CDR2 SNEGSKA (reference sequence). The V and J ends lost 2 bases and 2 bases respectively, with 18 bases between them. The CDR3 covers 16 residues. The CDR3: CSARPSPTKVQETQYF. In DNA, the CDR3 is TGCAGTGCTAGACCAAGCCCGACGAAGGTACAAGAGACCCAGTACTTC.

The genes are TRBV6-1 and TRBJ2-7, with TRBD1 as a possible D gene (5 bases). In germline, CDR1 is MNHNS, CDR2 SASEGT. This CDR3 is 14 amino acids long. Trimming shortened V by 5 bases and J by 0 bases, and 11 bases separated the two germline ends. The CDR3 loop reads CASSTRDSSYEQYF. The CDR3 coding sequence is TGTGCCAGCAGTACCCGAGACAGCTCCTACGAGCAGTACTTC.

This clonotype was observed a handful of times. The chain joins TRBV10-3 to TRBJ2-7; D is unresolved. V was cut by 0 bases and J by 6 bases, with 21 bases left in between. This CDR3 region has 17 residues. Germline CDR1 reads ENHRY; CDR2 reads SYGVKD. The CDR3 DNA reads as TGTGCCATCAGTGAGTCGAGCTTTAGGCTTCCCCGCGGCGAGCAGTACTTC. The encoded protein is CAISESSFRLPRGEQYF.

This clonotype was observed a handful of times. The chain carries TRBV24-1 and TRBJ2-7; 10 nucleotides agree with TRBD1. The germline V gene encodes CDR1 KGHDR and CDR2 SFDVKD. CDR3 length: 14 residues. The V gene end was trimmed by 6 bases and the J gene end by 5 bases; junction bases not matched to a gene: 6. The CDR3 sequence is CATSSGQGVHEQYF. DNA for the CDR3: TGTGCCACCAGTTCCGGACAGGGGGTACACGAGCAGTACTTC.

This clonotype was counted a few times. J is TRBJ2-7 and V is TRBV28; TRBD2 aligns across 8 bases. J lost 5 bases, V lost 5 bases, and 17 bases had no gene match. Germline V CDR1 and CDR2: MDHEN, SYDVKM. This CDR3 has 17 residues. CDR3 protein: CASSTWGGRRGGHEQYF. As DNA, the CDR3 is TGTGCCAGCAGTACCTGGGGCGGGAGGAGAGGTGGCCACGAGCAGTACTTC.

The gene calls are TRBV28 and TRBJ1-1, with D hard to call. Trimming removed 6 bases from V and 0 bases from J, with 8 bases in between. Germline V gene sequence: CDR1 MDHEN, CDR2 SYDVKM. The CDR3 sequence is 13 residues long. CDR3 DNA sequence: TGTGCCAGCAGAGTCAAAGTGAACACTGAAGCTTTCTTT. Amino acid sequence: CASRVKVNTEAFF.

This clonotype appeared a single time. The V call is TRBV30, the J call TRBJ1-5, with a weak D call TRBD1 (5 bases). Trimming stripped 4 bases from V and 3 bases from J, with 10 bases between. The CDR3 consists of 13 residues. The germline gives CDR1 GTSNPN, CDR2 SVGIG (reference sequence). CDR3 sequence: CAWNGDLNQPQHF. The CDR3 coding sequence is TGTGCCTGGAATGGGGACCTCAATCAGCCCCAGCATTTT.

This chain links TRBV30 with TRBJ1-5; unclear D gene. Trimming stripped 0 bases from V and 2 bases from J, with 8 bases between. CDR1 and CDR2 (germline): GTSNPN, SVGIG (reference sequence). The CDR3 is 14 amino acids. The DNA of the CDR3 is TGTGCCTGGAGTGTTGGGTATGGCAATCAGCCCCAGCATTTT. It yields the protein CAWSVGYGNQPQHF.

The chain has TRBV19 and TRBJ2-1; 7 nucleotides align to TRBD2. This CDR3 contains 16 residues. V shed 5 bases, J shed 0 bases, and the junction held 7 bases outside the gene matches. Germline loops: CDR1 LNHDA, CDR2 SQIVND (reference sequence). The CDR3 DNA is TGTGCCAGTAGTGGGGCGGGAGCTCGCTCCTACAATGAGCAGTTCTTC. This translates into CASSGAGARSYNEQFF.

The chain combines TRBV12-3 or TRBV12-4 with TRBJ1-5, with D possibly TRBD1 on 6 matching bases. V shed 6 bases and J shed 7 bases, with 16 bases lying between them. The CDR3 contains 14 residues. CDR3 loop: CASSRDRRVQPQHF. The CDR3 coding sequence is TGTGCCAGCAGCCGTGACAGGAGGGTGCAGCCCCAGCATTTT.

The CDR3: CASVALAGAPEQYF. Here the CDR3 DNA reads TGTGCATCAGTGGCGCTAGCGGGAGCTCCCGAGCAGTACTTC. The V call is TRBV2, the J call TRBJ2-7, with TRBD2 identical over 10 bases. Germline CDR1 and CDR2: SNHLY and FYNNEI. CDR3 length: 14 residues.

V is TRBV28 and J is TRBJ1-4; 9 bases match TRBD1. CDR1 MDHEN and CDR2 SYDVKM come from the germline V gene. V lost 2 bases and J lost 8; bases outside the gene matches: 6. The CDR3 has 15 residues. CDR3 sequence: CASSLLGTGSEKLFF. For the CDR3, the DNA is TGTGCCAGCAGTTTACTTGGGACAGGGTCCGAAAAACTGTTTTTT.

The V and J genes are TRBV7-3 and TRBJ1-6; unclear D gene. This CDR3 spans 15 amino acids. Germline V gene lookup returns CDR1 SGHTA and CDR2 FQGTGA. V was shortened by 2 bases and J by 6 bases, with 11 bases between the two germline ends. DNA of the CDR3: TGTGCCAGCAGCTTACGGGCCTTGGGTAATTCACCCCTCCACTTT. It yields the protein CASSLRALGNSPLHF.

This clonotype was recorded a few times. The chain uses TRBV19 and TRBJ1-5; no definite D call. This CDR3 is 15 amino acids long. Deletions cut 3 bases from V and 0 bases from J, with 9 bases between. Germline V gene lookup returns CDR1 LNHDA and CDR2 SQIVND (reference sequence). CDR3 residues: CASSIAVYSNQPQHF. As DNA, the CDR3 is TGTGCCAGTAGTATCGCAGTTTATAGCAATCAGCCCCAGCATTTT. Filled out from reference TRBV19 and TRBJ1-5, the complete variable domain reads DGGITQSPKYLFRKEGQNVTLSCEQNLNHDAMYWYRQDPGQGLRLIYYSQIVNDFQKGDIAEGYSVSREKKESFPLTVTSAQKNPTAFYLCASSIAVYSNQPQHFGDGTRLSIL.

The chain is built from TRBV4-2 and TRBJ2-1; 10 nucleotides match TRBD2. V shed 1 base, J shed 4 bases, and the junction held 4 bases outside the gene matches. The CDR3 consists of 16 residues. Per the germline V gene, CDR1 is LGHNA and CDR2 is YNFKEQ. CDR3 protein: CASSQVRTSGYNEQFF. The CDR3 bases are TGTGCCAGCAGCCAAGTTAGGACTAGCGGTTACAATGAGCAGTTCTTC.

V is TRBV5-1 and J is TRBJ2-5; D uncertain. The CDR3 has 14 residues. CDR1 and CDR2 from the germline V gene are SGHRS and YFSETQ. V was cut by 1 base and J by 5 bases, with 12 bases left in between. This chain's CDR3 is CASSLSAPSETQYF. For the CDR3, the DNA is TGCGCCAGCAGCTTGAGTGCCCCAAGCGAGACCCAGTACTTC. The variable domain in full, completed from reference TRBV5-1 and TRBJ2-5, reads KAGVTQTPRYLIKTRGQQVTLSCSPISGHRSVSWYQQTPGQGLQFLFEYFSETQRNKGNFPGRFSGRQFSNSRSEMNVSTLELGDSALYLCASSLSAPSETQYFGPGTRLLVL.

This sequence joins TRBV7-2 and TRBJ2-7, with 9 bases identical to TRBD1. Looked up from germline, CDR1 is SGHTA and CDR2 is FQGNSA. V lost 5 bases to trimming and J lost 3 bases; unmatched junction nucleotides: 5. The CDR3 has 14 residues. CDR3 bases: TGTGCCAGCAGCCACCGGGACAGGGACTACGAGCAGTACTTC. This encodes CASSHRDRDYEQYF.